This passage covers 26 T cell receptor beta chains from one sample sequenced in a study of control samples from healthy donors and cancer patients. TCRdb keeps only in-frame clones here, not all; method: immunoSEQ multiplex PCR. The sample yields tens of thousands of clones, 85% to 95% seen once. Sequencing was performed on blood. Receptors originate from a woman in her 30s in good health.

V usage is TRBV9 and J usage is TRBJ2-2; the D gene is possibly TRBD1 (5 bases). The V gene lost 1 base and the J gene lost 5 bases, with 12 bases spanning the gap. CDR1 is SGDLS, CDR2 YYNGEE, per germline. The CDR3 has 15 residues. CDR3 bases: TGTGCCAGCAGCGTACAGGGAACGGAAACCGGGGAGCTGTTTTTT. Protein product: CASSVQGTETGELFF.

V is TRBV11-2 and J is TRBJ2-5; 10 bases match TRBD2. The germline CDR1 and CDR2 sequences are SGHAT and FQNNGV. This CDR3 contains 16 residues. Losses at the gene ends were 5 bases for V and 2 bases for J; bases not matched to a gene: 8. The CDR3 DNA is TGTGCCAGCAGCAGAAGGAGCGGGGGGGCACAAGAGACCCAGTACTTC. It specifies CASSRRSGGAQETQYF.

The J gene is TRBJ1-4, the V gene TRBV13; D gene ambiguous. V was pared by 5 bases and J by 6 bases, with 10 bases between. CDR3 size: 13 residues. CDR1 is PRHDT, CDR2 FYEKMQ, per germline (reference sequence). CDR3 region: CASSTPADEKLFF. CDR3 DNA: TGTGCCAGCAGCACCCCAGCAGATGAAAAACTGTTTTTT.

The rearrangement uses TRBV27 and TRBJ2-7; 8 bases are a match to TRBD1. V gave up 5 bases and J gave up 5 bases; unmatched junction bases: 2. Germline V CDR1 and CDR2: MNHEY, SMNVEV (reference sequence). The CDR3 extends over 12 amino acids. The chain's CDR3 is CASSDRGHEQYF. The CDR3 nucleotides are TGTGCCAGCAGTGACAGGGGCCACGAGCAGTACTTC.

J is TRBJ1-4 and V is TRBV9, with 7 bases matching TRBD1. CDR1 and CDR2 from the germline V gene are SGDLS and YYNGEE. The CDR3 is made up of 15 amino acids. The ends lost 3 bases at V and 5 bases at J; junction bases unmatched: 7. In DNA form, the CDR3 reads TGTGCCAGCAGCGCTATAGGGGGCAGAAATGAAAAACTGTTTTTT. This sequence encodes CASSAIGGRNEKLFF.

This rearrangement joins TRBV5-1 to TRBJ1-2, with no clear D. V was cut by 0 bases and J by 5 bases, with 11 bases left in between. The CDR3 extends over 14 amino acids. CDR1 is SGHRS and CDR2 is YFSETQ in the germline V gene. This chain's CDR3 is CASSLVDNDYGYTF. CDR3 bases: TGCGCCAGCAGCTTGGTCGACAATGATTATGGCTACACCTTC. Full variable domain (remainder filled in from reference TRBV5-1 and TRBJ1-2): KAGVTQTPRYLIKTRGQQVTLSCSPISGHRSVSWYQQTPGQGLQFLFEYFSETQRNKGNFPGRFSGRQFSNSRSEMNVSTLELGDSALYLCASSLVDNDYGYTFGSGTRLTVV.

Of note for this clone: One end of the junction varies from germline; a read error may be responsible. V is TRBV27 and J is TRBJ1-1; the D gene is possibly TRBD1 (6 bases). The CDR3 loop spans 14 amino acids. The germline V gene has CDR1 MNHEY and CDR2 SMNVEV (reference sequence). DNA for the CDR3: TGTGCCAGCAGTTTGGCGGGGGCGCCCACTGAAGCTTTTTTT. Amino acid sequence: CASSLAGAPTEAFF.

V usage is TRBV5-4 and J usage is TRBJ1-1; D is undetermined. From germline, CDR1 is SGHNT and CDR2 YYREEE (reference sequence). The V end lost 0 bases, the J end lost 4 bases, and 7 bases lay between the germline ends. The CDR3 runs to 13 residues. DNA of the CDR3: TGTGCCAGCAGCTTGGAAGGGTTCACTGAAGCTTTCTTT. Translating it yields CASSLEGFTEAFF.

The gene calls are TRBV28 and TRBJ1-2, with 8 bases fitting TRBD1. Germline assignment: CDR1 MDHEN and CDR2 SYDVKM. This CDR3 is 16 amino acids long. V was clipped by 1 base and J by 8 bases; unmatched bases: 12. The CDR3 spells CASSLLGTGELEGYTF. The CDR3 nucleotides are TGTGCCAGCAGTTTATTAGGGACAGGTGAATTAGAGGGCTACACCTTC.

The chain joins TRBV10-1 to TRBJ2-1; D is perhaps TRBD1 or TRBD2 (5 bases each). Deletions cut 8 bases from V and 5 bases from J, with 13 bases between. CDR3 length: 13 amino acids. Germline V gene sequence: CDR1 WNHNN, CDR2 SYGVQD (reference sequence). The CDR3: CASPGPLDNEQFF. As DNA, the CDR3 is TGCGCCAGCCCGGGGCCGCTGGACAATGAGCAGTTCTTC.

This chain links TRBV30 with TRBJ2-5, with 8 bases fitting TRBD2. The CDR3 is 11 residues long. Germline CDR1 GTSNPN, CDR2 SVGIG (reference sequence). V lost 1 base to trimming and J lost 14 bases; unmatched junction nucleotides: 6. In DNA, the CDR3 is TGTGCCTGGAGTGGCGGGACTAGGGCTTACTTC. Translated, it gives CAWSGGTRAYF.

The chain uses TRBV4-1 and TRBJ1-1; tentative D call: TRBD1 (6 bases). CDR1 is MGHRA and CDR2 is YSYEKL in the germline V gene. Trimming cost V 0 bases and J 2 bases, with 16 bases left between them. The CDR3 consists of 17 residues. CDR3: CASSQEREGGHNTEAFF. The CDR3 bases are TGCGCCAGCAGCCAAGAAAGGGAAGGGGGACACAACACTGAAGCTTTCTTT.

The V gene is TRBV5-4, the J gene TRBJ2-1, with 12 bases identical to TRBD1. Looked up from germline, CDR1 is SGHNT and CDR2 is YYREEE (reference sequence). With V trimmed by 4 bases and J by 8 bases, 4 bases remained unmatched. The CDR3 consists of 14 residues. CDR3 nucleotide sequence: TGTGCCAGCAGCCCGGGACAGGGGGCCTATGAGCAGTTCTTC. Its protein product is CASSPGQGAYEQFF.

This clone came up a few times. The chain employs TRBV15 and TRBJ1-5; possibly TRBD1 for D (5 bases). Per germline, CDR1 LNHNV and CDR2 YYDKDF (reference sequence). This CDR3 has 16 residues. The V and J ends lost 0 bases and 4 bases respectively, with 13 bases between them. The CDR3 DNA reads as TGTGCCACCAGCAGAGAAAAGACAGCGGGTAATCAGCCCCAGCATTTT. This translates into CATSREKTAGNQPQHF.

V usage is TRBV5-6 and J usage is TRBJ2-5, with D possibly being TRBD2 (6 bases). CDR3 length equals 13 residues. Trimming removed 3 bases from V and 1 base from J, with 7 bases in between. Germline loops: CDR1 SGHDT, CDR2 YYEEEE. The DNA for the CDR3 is TGTGCCAGCAGCTCCGGGAGCCAAGAGACCCAGTACTTC. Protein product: CASSSGSQETQYF.

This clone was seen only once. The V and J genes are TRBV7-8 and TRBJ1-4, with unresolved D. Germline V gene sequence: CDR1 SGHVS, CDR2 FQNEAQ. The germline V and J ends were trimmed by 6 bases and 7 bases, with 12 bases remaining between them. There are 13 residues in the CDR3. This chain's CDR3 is CASSLGEGEKLFF. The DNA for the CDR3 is TGTGCCAGCAGTCTCGGGGAGGGTGAAAAACTGTTTTTT.

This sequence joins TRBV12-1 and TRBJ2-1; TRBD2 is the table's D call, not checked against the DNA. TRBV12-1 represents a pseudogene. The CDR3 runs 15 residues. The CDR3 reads CASSSFRDYINEQFF. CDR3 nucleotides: TGTGCCAGCAGCTCCTTCCGGGACTACATCAATGAGCAGTTCTTC.

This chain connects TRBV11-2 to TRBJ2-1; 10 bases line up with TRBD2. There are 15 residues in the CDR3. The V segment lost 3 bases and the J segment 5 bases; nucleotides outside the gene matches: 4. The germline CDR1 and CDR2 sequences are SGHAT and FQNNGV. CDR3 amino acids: CASSFSGGLDNEQFF. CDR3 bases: TGTGCCAGCAGCTTTAGCGGGGGGCTCGACAATGAGCAGTTCTTC.

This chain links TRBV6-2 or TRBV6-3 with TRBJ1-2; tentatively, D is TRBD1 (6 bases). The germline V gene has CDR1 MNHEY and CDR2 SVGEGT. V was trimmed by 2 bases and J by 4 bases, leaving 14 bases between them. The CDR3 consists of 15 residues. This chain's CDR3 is CASSYGDTDLYGYTF. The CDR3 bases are TGTGCCAGCAGTTACGGGGACACCGATCTCTATGGCTACACCTTC.

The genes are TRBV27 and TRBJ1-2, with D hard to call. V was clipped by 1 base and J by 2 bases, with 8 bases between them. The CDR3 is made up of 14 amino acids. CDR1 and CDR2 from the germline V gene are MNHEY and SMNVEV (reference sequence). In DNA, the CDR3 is TGTGCCAGCAGTTTATTCCTGGGAAACTATGGCTACACCTTC. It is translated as CASSLFLGNYGYTF.

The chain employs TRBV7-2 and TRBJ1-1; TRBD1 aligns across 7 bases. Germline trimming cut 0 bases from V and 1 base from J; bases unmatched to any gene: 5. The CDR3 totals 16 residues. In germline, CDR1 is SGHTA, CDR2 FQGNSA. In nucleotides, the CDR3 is TGTGCCAGCAGCTTAGCAGGGGGCGCGGGGAACACTGAAGCTTTCTTT. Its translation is CASSLAGGAGNTEAFF.

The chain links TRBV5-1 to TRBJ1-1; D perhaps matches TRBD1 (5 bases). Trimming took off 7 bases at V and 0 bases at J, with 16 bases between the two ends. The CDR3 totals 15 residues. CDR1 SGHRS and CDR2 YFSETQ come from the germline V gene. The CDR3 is CASHLTADMNTEAFF. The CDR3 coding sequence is TGCGCCAGCCACCTGACAGCAGACATGAACACTGAAGCTTTCTTT.

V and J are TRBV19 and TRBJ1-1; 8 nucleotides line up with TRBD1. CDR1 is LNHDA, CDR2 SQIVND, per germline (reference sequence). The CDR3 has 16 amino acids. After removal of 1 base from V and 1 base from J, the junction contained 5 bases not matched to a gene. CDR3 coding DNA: TGTGCCAGTAGTATAGCAGGGGGCGGATGGAACACTGAAGCTTTCTTT. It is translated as CASSIAGGGWNTEAFF.

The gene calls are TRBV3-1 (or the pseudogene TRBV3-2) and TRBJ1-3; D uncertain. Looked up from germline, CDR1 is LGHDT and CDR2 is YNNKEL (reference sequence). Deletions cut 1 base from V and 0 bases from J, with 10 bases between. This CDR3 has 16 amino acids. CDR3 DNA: TGTGCCAGCAGCCAAGGCCTCCCGAGCTCTGGAAACACCATATATTTT. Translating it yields CASSQGLPSSGNTIYF.

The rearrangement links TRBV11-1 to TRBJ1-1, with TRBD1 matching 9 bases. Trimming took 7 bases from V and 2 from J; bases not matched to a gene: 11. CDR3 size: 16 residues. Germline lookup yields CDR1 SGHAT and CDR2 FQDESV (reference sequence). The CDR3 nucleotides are TGTGCCAGCACCCAACAGGGGGCAGGCAGAAACACTGAAGCTTTCTTT. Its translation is CASTQQGAGRNTEAFF.

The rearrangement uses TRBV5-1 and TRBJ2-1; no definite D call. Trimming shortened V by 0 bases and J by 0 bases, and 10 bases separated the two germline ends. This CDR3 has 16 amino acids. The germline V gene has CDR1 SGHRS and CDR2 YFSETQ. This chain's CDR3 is CASSLGSTASYNEQFF. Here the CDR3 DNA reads TGCGCCAGCAGCTTGGGGTCAACCGCCTCCTACAATGAGCAGTTCTTC.